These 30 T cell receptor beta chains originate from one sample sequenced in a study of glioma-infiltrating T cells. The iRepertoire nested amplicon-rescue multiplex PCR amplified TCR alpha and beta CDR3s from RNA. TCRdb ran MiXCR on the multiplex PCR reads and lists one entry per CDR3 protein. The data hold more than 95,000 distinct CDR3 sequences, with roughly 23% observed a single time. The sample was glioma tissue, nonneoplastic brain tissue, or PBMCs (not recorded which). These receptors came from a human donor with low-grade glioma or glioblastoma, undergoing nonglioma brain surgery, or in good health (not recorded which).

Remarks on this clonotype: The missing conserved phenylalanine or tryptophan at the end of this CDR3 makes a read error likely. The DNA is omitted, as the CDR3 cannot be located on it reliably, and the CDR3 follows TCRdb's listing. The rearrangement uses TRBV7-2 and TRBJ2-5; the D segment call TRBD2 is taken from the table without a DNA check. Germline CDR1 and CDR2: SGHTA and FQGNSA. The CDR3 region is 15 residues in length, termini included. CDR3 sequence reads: CASRPPGLALHEQLL.

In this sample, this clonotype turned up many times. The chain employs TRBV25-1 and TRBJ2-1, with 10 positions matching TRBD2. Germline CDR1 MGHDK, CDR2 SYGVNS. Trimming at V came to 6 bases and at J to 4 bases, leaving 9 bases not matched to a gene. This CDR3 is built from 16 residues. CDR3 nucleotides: TGTGCCAGCAGCACTAGCGGGAAGATAGGATACAATGAGCAGTTCTTC. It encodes CASSTSGKIGYNEQFF.

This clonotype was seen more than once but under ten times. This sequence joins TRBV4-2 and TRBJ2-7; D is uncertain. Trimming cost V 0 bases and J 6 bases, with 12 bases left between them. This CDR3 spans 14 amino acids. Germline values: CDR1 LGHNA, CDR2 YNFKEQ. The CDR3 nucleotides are TGTGCCAGCAGCCAAGATTCGGAATCTAGCGAGCAGTACTTC. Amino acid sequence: CASSQDSESSEQYF.

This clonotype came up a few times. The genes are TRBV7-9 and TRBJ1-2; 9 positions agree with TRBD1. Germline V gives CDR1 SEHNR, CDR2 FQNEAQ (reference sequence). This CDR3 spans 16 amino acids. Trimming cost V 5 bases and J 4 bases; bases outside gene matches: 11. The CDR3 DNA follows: TGTGCCAGCAGCCCCCTAAGGGACAGGGCGCGCTATGGCTACACCTTC. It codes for CASSPLRDRARYGYTF.

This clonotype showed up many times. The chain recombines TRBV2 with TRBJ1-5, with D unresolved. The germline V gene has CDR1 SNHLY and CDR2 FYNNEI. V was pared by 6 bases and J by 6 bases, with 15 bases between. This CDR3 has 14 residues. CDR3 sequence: CASSEREWGQPQHF. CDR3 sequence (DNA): TGTGCCAGCAGCGAACGGGAATGGGGTCAGCCCCAGCATTTT.

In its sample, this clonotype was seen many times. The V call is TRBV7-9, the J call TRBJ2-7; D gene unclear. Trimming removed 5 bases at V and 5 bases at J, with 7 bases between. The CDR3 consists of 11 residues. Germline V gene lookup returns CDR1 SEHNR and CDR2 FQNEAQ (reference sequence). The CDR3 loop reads CASSTVDEQYF. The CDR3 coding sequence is TGTGCCAGCAGCACCGTGGACGAGCAGTACTTC.

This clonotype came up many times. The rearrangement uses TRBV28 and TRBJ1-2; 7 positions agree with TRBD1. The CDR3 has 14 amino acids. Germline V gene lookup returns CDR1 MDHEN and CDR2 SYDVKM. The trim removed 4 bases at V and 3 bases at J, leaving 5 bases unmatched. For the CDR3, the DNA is TGTGCCAGCAGTTCGCTCAGGGGGTACTATGGCTACACCTTC. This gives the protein CASSSLRGYYGYTF.

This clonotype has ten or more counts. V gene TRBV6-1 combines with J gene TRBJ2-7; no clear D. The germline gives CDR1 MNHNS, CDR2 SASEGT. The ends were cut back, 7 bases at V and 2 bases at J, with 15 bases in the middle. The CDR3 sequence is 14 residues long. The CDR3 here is CASTSLTTAYEQYF. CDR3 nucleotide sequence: TGTGCCAGCACCTCCCTTACAACCGCCTACGAGCAGTACTTC.

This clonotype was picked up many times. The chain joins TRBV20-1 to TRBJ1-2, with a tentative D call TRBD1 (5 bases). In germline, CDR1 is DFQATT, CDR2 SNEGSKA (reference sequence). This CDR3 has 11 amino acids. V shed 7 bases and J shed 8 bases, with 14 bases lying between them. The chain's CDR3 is CSVAGLRGYTF. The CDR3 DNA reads TGCAGTGTAGCAGGGCTTAGGGGCTACACCTTC.

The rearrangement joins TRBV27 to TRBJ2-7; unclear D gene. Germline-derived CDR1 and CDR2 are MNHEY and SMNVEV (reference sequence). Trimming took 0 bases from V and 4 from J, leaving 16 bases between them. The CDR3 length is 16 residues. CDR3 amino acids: CASSLSGRQRSYEQYF. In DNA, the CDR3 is TGTGCCAGCAGTTTATCCGGCAGGCAAAGATCATACGAGCAGTACTTC.

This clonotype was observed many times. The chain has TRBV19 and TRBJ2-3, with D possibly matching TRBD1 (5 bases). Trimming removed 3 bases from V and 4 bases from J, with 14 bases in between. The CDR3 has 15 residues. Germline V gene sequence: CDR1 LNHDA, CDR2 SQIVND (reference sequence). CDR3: CASSIQGLIADTQYF. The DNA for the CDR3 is TGTGCCAGTAGTATCCAGGGCTTGATTGCAGATACGCAGTATTTT.

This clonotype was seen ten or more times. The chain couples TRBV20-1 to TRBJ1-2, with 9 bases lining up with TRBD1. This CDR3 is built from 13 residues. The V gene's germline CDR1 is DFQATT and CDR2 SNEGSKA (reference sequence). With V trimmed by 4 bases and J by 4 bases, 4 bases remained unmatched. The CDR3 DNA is TGCAGTGCTACAAAGACAGGGGGCTATGGCTACACCTTC. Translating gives CSATKTGGYGYTF.

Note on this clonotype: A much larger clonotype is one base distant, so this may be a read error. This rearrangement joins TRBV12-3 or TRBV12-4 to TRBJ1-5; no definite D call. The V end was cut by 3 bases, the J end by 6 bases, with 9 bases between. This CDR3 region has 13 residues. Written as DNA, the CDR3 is TGTGCCAGCAGTTTGGGTGTAAGTCAGCCCCAGCATTTT. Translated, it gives CASSLGVSQPQHF.

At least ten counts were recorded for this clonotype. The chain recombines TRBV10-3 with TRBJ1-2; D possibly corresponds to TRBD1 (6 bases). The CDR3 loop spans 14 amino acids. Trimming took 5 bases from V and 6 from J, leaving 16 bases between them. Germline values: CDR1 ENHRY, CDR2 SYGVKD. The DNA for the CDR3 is TGTGCCATCAGTCGTGGGGGGGGCGGCGATGGCTACACCTTC. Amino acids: CAISRGGGGDGYTF.

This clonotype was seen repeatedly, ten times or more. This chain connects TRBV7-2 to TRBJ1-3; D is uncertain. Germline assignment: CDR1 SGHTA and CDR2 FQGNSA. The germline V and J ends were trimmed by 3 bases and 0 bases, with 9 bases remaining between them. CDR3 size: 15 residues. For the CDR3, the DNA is TGTGCCAGCAGCTTGGACGGGCGCTCTGGAAACACCATATATTTT. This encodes CASSLDGRSGNTIYF.

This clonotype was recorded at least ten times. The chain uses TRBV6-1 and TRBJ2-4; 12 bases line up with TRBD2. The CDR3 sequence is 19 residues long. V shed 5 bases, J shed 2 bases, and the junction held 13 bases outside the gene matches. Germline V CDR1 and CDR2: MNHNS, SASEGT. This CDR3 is CASSQETSGSFSSKNIQYF. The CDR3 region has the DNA TGTGCCAGCAGTCAGGAGACTAGCGGGAGTTTCTCTTCCAAAAACATTCAGTACTTC.

Here the CDR3 reads CASKRGGAPPGLADHSYNEQFF. The CDR3 DNA is TGTGCCAGCAAGAGGGGGGGTGCCCCCCCGGGACTAGCGGACCACTCCTACAATGAGCAGTTCTTC. V and J are TRBV12-3 or TRBV12-4 and TRBJ2-1, with 11 nucleotides matching TRBD2. The CDR3 contains 22 residues. Germline trimming cut 7 bases from V and 0 bases from J; bases unmatched to any gene: 23.

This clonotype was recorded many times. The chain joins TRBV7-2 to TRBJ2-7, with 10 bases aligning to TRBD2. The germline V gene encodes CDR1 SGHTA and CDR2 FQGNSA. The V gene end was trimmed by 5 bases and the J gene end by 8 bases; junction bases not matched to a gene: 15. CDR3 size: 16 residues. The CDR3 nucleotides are TGTGCCAGCAGCCCCCGGACTAGCGGAGATCCCTATAAGCAGTACTTC. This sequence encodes CASSPRTSGDPYKQYF.

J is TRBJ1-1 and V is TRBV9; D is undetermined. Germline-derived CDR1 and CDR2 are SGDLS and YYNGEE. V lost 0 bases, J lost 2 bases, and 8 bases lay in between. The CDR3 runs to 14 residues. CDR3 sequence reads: CASSVGTVNTEAFF. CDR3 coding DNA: TGTGCCAGCAGCGTAGGGACGGTTAACACTGAAGCTTTCTTT.

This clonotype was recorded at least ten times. This CDR3 is CASSLSSGSHNEQFF. CDR3 nucleotides: TGTGCCAGCAGCTTAAGTAGCGGGAGCCACAATGAGCAGTTCTTC. The chain has TRBV7-9 and TRBJ2-1, with 9 bases identical to TRBD2. Germline trimming cut 2 bases from V and 5 bases from J; bases unmatched to any gene: 4. The CDR3 loop spans 15 amino acids. Germline lookup yields CDR1 SEHNR and CDR2 FQNEAQ (reference sequence).

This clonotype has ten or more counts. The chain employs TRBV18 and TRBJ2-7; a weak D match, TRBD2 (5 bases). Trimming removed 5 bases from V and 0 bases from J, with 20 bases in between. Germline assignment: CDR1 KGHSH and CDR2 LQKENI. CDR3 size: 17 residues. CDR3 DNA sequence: TGTGCCAGCTCATTCTCGTCGGGAATTTCAGTCTCCTACGAGCAGTACTTC. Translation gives CASSFSSGISVSYEQYF.

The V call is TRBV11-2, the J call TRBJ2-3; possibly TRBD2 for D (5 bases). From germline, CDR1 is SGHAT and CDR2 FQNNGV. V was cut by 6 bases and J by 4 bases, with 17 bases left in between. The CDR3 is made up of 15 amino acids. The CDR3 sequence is CASRLEMSYPDTQYF. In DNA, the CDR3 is TGTGCCAGCAGACTAGAAATGTCCTACCCAGATACGCAGTATTTT.

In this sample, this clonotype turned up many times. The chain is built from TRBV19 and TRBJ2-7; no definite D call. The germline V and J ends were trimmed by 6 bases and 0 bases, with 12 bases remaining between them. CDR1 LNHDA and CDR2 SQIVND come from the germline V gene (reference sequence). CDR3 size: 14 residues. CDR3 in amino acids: CASSLETNSYEQYF. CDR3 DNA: TGTGCCAGTAGCCTGGAGACCAACTCCTACGAGCAGTACTTC. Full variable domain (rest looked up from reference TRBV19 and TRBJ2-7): DGGITQSPKYLFRKEGQNVTLSCEQNLNHDAMYWYRQDPGQGLRLIYYSQIVNDFQKGDIAEGYSVSREKKESFPLTVTSAQKNPTAFYLCASSLETNSYEQYFGPGTRLTVT.

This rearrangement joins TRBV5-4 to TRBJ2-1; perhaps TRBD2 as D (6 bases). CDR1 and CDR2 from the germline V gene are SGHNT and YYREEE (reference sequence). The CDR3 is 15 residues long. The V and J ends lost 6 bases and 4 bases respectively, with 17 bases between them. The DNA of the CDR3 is TGTGCCAGCATCTCACGGGGGACGCCTTACAATGAGCAGTTCTTC. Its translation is CASISRGTPYNEQFF.

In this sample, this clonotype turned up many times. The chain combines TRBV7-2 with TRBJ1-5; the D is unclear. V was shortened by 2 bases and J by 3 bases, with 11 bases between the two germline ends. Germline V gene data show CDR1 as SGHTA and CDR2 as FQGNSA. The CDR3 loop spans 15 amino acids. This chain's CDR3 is CASSLKHGDNQPQHF. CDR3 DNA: TGTGCCAGCAGCTTAAAACATGGGGACAATCAGCCCCAGCATTTT.

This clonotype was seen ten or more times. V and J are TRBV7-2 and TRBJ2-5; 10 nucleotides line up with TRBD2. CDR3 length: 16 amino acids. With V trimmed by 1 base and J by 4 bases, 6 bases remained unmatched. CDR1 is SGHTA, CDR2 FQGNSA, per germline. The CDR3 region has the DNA TGTGCCAGCAGCTTAGAGCTAGCGGGAGTTGGAGAGACCCAGTACTTC. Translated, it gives CASSLELAGVGETQYF.

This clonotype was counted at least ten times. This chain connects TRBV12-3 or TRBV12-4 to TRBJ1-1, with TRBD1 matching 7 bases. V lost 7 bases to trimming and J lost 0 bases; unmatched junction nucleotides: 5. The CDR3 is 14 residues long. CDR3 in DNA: TGTGCCAGCAACAGGGGAGGTTTGAACACTGAAGCTTTCTTT. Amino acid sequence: CASNRGGLNTEAFF.

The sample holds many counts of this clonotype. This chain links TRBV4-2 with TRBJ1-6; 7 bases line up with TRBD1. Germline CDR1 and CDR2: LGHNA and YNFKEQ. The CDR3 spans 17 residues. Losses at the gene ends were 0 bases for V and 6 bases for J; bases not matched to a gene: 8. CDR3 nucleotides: TGTGCCAGCAGCCAAGATGAGGGACAGTGGGGTAATTCACCCCTCCACTTT. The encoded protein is CASSQDEGQWGNSPLHF.

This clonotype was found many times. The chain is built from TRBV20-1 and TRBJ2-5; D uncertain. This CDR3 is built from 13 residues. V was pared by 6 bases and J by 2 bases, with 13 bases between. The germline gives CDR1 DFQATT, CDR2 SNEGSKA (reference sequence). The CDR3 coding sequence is TGCAGTGCCCTATCGGAGAATCAAGAGACCCAGTACTTC. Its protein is CSALSENQETQYF.

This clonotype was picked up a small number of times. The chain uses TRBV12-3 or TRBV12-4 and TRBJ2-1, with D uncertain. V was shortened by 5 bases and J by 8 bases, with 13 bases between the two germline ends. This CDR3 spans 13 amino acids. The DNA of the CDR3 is TGTGCCAGCAGTAGTGATGCCTTGGATGAGCAGTTCTTC. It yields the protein CASSSDALDEQFF.